This TCR beta chain was obtained from a study of blood T cells in healthy people across ages. Whole-study findings and limits: The unknown donor CMV status may have confounded expanded clonotype changes. Bulk PBMC profiling left naive and antigen-experienced comparisons inconclusive. Across samples, TCR beta diversity tracked strongly with naive T cell percentage.

A second PCR of 7 to 11 cycles used a sample-barcoded 5' primer and a J-beta primer mix. A template-switch adaptor that had 12 random nucleotides put a tag on each cDNA molecule. TCRdb re-derived calls from the 5' RACE reads in MiXCR, one entry per CDR3 protein. The sample has fewer than 2,000,000 distinct CDR3 sequences, 35% to 50% seen once; the top ten hold more than 20%. This clonotype was detected a few times. What it binds is unknown. CDR3 length: 14 residues. Germline assignment: CDR1 LNHDA and CDR2 SQIVND (reference sequence). V was trimmed by 5 bases and J by 3 bases, leaving 13 bases between them.

The source of this sequence is a human donor in good health. Material for sequencing was blood. The chain combines TRBV19 with TRBJ1-2; D uncertain. CDR3 amino acids: CASSGTGPYYGYTF. The CDR3 DNA sequence: TGTGCCAGTAGTGGCACCGGGCCCTACTATGGCTACACCTTC.